This T cell receptor (beta chain) stems from a study of Ad26.COV2.S vaccination and SARS-CoV-2 variants. Overall study: Donor was in the COV1001 Ad26.COV2.S trial arm. Once or twice, 56 days apart, Ad26.COV2.S was delivered intramuscularly. Study findings and constraints: Spike-specific TCR breadth in vaccine recipients exceeded that seen in placebo recipients.

On this clone: What it binds is not known.

The CDR3 covers 16 residues. Treatment given: roughly 18 received Ad26.COV2.S at low or high dose, single or two shots; about 5 received placebo; per-sample allocation not given. Specimens were obtained on day 63 following the first vaccine or placebo injection. The administered vaccine (an Ad26 vector) expressed Wuhan-strain SARS-CoV-2 spike. Sequencing was performed with immunoSEQ multiplex PCR; in TCRdb, only in-frame clones are kept and a portion is missing. The data show 440,000 or so clones, roughly 91% seen once. The receptor was isolated from a person between 18 and 65 years old who received the Ad26.COV2.S COVID-19 vaccine or a placebo. The chain recombines TRBV12-2 with TRBJ2-7; the table calls TRBD2, which could not be checked here. TRBV12-2 constitutes a pseudogene. The sequenced sample was peripheral blood, obtained in a trial of Ad26.COV2.S vaccine versus placebo. The CDR3 is CASRTLLAEHSYEQYF. The CDR3 coding sequence is TGTGCAAGTCGCACGCTACTAGCGGAGCACTCCTACGAGCAGTACTTC.